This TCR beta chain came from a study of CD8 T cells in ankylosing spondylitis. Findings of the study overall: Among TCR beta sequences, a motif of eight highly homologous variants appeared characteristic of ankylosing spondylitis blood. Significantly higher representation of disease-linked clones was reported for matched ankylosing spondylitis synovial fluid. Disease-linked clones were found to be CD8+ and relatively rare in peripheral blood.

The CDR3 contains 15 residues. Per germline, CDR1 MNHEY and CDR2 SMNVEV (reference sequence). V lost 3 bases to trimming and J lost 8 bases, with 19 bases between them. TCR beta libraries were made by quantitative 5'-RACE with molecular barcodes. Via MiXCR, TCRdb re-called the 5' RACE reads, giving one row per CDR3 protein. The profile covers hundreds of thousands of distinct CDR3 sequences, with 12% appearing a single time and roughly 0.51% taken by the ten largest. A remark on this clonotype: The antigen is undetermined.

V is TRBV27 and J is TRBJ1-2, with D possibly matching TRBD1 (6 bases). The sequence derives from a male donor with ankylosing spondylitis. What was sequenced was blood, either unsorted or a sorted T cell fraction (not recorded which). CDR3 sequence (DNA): TGTGCCAGCAGTTTTTATCGGGGGGCGGCTAAGGGCTACACCTTC. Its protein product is CASSFYRGAAKGYTF.